This T cell receptor (beta chain) comes out of a study of cytomegalovirus exposure and HLA in healthy donors. Study information: T cells numbering about 180 million yielded some 100 million unique TCR beta sequences in an earlier analysis. Findings and caveats of the study: Segments of the TCR beta V type were, in most cases, productive about 87% or about 30% of the time in an earlier analysis.

Vbeta (60) and Jbeta (13) primers were used in the PCR. Sequencing was performed with immunoSEQ multiplex PCR; in TCRdb, only in-frame clones are kept and a portion is missing. The table lists about 150,000 clones, around 87% of them singletons. A word on this clone: Its antigen is undetermined.

CDR3 length: 15 residues. Germline CDR1 LGHNA, CDR2 YNFKEQ. The rearrangement joins TRBV4-2 to TRBJ2-5, with TRBD2 matching over 7 bases. The J call may be mistaken, given a closer DNA end match to TRBJ2-7. The specimen was PBMCs. The TCR sequence derives from a woman in her twenties or thirties in good health and CMV-seronegative. In DNA, the CDR3 is TGTGCCAGCAGCCAAGGCGGGGGACTCCAAGACGAGCAGTACTTC. This sequence encodes CASSQGGGLQDEQYF.